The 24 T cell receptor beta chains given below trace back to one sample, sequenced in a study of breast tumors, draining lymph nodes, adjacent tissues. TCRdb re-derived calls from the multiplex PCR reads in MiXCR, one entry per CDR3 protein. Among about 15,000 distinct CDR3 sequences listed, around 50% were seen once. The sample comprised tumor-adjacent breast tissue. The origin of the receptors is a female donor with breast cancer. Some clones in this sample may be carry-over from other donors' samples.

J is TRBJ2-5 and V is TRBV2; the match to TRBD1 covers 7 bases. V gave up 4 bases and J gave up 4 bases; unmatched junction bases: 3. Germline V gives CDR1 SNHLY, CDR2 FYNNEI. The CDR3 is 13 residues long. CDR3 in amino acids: CASSGQGSETQYF. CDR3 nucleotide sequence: TGTGCCAGCAGTGGACAGGGATCAGAGACCCAGTACTTC.

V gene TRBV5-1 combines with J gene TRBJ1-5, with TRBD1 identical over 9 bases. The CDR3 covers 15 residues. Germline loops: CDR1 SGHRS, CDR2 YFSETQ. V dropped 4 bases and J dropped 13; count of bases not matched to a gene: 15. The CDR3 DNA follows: TGCGCCAGCAGCCTTAGAGGGGACAGGGTTCGGGAGCAGCATTTT. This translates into CASSLRGDRVREQHF.

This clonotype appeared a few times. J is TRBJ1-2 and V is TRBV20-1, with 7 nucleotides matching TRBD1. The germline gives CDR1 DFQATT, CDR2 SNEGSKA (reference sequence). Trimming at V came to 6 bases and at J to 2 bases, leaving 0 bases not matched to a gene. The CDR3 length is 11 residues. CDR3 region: CSAGQNYGYTF. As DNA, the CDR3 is TGCAGTGCGGGACAGAACTATGGCTACACCTTC.

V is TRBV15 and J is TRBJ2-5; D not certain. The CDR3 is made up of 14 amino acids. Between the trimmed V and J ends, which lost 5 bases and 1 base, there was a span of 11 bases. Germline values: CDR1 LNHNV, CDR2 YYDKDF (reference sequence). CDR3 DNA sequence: TGTGCCACCAGCCCCGGTGCGGTCCAAGAGACCCAGTACTTC. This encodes CATSPGAVQETQYF.

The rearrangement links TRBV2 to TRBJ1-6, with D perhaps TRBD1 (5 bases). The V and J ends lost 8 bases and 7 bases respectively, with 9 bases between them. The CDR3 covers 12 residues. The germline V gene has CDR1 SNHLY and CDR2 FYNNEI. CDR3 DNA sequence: TGTGCCAGCGCTCCAGGGAATTCACCCCTCCACTTT. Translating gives CASAPGNSPLHF.

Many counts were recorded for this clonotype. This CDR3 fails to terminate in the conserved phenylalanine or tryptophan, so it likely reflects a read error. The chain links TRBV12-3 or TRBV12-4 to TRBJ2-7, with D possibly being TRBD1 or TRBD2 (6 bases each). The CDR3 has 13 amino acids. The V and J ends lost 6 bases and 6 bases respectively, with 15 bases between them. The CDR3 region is CASSRGTWGEQYL. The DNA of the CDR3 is TGTGCCAGCAGCCGCGGGACATGGGGCGAGCAGTACCTC.

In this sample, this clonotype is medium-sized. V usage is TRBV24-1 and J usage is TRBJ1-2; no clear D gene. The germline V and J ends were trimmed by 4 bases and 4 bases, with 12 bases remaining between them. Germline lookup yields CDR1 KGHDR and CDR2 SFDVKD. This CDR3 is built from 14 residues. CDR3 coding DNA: TGTGCCACCAGTGAATCGGCCAGCCTCTATGGCTACACCTTC. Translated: CATSESASLYGYTF.

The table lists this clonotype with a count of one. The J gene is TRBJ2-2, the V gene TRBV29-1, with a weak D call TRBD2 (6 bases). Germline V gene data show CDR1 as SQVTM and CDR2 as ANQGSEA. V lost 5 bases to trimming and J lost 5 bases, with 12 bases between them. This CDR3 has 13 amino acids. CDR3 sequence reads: CSVKISGTGELFF. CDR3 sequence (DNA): TGCAGCGTTAAAATAAGCGGGACCGGGGAGCTGTTTTTT.

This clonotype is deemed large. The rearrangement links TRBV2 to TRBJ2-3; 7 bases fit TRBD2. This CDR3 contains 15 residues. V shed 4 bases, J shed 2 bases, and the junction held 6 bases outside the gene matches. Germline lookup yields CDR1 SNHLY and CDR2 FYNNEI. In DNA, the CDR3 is TGTGCCAGCAGTGGAGAAGGGAGGGCCACAGATACGCAGTATTTT. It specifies CASSGEGRATDTQYF.

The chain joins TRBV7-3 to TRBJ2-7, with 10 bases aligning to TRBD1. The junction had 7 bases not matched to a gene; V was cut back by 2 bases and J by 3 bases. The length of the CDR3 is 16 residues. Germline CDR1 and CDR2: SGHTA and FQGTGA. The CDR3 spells CASSLAPGQGFYEQYF. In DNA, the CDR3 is TGTGCCAGCAGCTTAGCTCCGGGACAGGGGTTCTACGAGCAGTACTTC. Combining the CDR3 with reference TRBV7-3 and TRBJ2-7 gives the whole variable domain GAGVSQTPSNKVTEKGKYVELRCDPISGHTALYWYRQSLGQGPEFLIYFQGTGAADDSGLPNDRFFAVRPEGSVSTLKIQRTERGDSAVYLCASSLAPGQGFYEQYFGPGTRLTVT.

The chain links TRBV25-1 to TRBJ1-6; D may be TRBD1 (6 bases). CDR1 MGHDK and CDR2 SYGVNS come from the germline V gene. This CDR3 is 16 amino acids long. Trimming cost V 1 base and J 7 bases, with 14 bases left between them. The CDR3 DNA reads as TGTGCCAGCAGTGAATCGGGGGGCGAAAGAAATTCACCCCTCCACTTT. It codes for CASSESGGERNSPLHF.

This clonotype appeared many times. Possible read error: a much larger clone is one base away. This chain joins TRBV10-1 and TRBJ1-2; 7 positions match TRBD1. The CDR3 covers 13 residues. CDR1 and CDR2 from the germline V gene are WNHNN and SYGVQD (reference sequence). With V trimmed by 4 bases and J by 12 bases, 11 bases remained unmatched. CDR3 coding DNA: TGCGCCAGCAGTGGGAACAGGGGTGCCGGCCACACCTTC. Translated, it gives CASSGNRGAGHTF.

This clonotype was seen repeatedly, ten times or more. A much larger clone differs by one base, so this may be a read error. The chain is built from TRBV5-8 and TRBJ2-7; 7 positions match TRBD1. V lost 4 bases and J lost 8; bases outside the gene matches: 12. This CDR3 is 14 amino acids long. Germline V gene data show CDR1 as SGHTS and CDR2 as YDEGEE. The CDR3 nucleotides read TGTGCCAGCAGCCTTGGACAGGCCTACGGACAGCAGTACTTC. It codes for CASSLGQAYGQQYF.

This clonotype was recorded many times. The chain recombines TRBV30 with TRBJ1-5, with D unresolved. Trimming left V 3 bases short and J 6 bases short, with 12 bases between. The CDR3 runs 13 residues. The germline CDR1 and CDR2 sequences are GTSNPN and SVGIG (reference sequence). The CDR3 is CAWSLGTGQPQHF. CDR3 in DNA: TGTGCCTGGAGCCTCGGTACTGGTCAGCCCCAGCATTTT. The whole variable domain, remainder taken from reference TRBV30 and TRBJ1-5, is SQTIHQWPATLVQPVGSPLSLECTVEGTSNPNLYWYRQAAGRGLQLLFYSVGIGQISSEVPQNLSASRPQDRQFILSSKKLLLSDSGFYLCAWSLGTGQPQHFGDGTRLSIL.

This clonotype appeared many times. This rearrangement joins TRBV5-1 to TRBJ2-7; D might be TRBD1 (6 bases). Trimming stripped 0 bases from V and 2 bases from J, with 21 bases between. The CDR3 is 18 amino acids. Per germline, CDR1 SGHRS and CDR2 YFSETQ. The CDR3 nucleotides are TGCGCCAGCAGCTTGGGCCCCTGGGCCCGGGACACCCCCTACGAGCAGTACTTC. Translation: CASSLGPWARDTPYEQYF.

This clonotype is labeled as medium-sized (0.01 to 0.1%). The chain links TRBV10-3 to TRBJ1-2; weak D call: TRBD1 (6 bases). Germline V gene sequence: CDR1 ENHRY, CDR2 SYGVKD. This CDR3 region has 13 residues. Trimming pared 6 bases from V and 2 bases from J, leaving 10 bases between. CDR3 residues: CAISNDRNYGYTF. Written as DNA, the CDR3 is TGTGCCATCAGCAATGACAGGAACTATGGCTACACCTTC.

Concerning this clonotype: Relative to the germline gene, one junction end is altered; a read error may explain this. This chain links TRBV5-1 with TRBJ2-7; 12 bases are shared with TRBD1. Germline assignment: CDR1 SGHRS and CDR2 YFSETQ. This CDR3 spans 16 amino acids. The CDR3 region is CTSSLGQGAWSYEQYF. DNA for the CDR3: TGCACCAGCAGCCTGGGACAGGGGGCTTGGTCCTACGAGCAGTACTTC. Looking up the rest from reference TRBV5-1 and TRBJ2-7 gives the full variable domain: KAGVTQTPRYLIKTRGQQVTLSCSPISGHRSVSWYQQTPGQGLQFLFEYFSETQRNKGNFPGRFSGRQFSNSRSEMNVSTLELGDSALYLCTSSLGQGAWSYEQYFGPGTRLTVT.

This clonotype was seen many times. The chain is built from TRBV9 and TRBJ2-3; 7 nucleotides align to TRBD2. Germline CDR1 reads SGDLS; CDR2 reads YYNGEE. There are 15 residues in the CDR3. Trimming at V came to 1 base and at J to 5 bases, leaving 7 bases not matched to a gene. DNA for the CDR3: TGTGCCAGCAGCGTAATGGGACTACCTGGAGATACGCAGTATTTT. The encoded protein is CASSVMGLPGDTQYF.

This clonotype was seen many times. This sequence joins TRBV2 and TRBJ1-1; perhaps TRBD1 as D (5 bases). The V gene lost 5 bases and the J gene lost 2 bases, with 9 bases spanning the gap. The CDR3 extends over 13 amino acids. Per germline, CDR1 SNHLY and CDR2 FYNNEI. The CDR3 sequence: CASSLRGNTEAFF. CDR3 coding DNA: TGTGCCAGCAGTTTGAGGGGAAACACTGAAGCTTTCTTT.

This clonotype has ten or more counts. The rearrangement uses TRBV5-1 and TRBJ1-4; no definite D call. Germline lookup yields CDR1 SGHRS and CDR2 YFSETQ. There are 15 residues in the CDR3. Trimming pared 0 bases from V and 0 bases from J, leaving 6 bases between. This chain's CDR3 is CASSLGTATNEKLFF. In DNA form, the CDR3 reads TGCGCCAGCAGCTTGGGTACAGCAACTAATGAAAAACTGTTTTTT.

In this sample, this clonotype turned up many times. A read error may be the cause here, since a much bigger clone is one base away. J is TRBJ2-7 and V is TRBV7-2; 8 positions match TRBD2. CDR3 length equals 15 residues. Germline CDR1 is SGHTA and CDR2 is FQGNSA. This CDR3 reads CASSLQREPTCEQHF. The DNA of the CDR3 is TGTGCCAGCAGCTTACAGCGGGAGCCAACCTGCGAGCAGCACTTC.

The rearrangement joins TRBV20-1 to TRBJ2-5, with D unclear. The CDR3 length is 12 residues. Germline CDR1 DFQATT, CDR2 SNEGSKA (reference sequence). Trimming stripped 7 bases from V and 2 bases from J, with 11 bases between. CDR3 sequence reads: CSVFGFQETQYF. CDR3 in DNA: TGCAGTGTCTTCGGGTTTCAAGAGACCCAGTACTTC.

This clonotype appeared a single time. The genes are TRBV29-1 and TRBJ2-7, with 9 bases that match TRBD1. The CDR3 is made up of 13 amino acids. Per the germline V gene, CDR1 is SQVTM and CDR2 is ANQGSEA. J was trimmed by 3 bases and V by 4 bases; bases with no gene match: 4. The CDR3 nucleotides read TGCAGCGTTGTGGGGACAGGGATCTACGAGCAGTACTTC. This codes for CSVVGTGIYEQYF.

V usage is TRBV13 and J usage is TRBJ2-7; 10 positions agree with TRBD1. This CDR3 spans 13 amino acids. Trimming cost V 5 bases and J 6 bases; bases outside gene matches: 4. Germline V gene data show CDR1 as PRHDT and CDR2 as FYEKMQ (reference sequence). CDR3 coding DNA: TGTGCCAGCAGCCAGGACAGGGGGGTCGAGCAGTACTTC. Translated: CASSQDRGVEQYF. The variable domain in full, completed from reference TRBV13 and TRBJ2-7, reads AAGVIQSPRHLIKEKRETATLKCYPIPRHDTVYWYQQGPGQDPQFLISFYEKMQSDKGSIPDRFSAQQFSDYHSELNMSSLELGDSALYFCASSQDRGVEQYFGPGTRLTVT.